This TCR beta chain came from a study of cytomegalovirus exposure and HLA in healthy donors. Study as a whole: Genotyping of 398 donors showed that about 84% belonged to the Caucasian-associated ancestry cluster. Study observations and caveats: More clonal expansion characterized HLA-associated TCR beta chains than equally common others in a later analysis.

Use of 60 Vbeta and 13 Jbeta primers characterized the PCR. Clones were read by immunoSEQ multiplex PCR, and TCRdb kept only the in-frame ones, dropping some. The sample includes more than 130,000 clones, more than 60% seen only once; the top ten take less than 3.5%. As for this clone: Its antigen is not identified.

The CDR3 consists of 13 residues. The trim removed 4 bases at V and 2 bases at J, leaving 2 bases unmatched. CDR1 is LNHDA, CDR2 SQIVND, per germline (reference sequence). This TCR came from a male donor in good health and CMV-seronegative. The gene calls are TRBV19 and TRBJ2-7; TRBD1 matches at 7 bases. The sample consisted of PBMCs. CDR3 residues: CASSRGGAYEQYF. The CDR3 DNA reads TGTGCCAGTAGTAGAGGGGGCGCCTACGAGCAGTACTTC. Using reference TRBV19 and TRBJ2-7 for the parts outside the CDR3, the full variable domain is DGGITQSPKYLFRKEGQNVTLSCEQNLNHDAMYWYRQDPGQGLRLIYYSQIVNDFQKGDIAEGYSVSREKKESFPLTVTSAQKNPTAFYLCASSRGGAYEQYFGPGTRLTVT.